This T cell receptor (beta chain) was observed in a study of T cell responses to AZD1222 COVID-19 vaccine. Study outcomes and limitations: Unmutated variant regions are reportedly the target of nearly half of TCRs that are spike-specific. Two doses of AZD1222 preceded a rise in Spike-specific TCR breadth and depth. White British donors predominated, females outnumbered males, and clonal diversity was possibly underestimated.

On this clone: Its matching antigen is unknown.

There are 18 residues in the CDR3. Generated by immunoSEQ multiplex PCR, the TCRdb table keeps only in-frame clones and is missing some. Among roughly 150,000 clones listed, around 91% were seen once. The sequencing here drew on peripheral blood, taken 28 days after the second AZD1222 dose. The gene calls are TRBV21-1 and TRBJ1-1; the table's D call, TRBD1, was not checked against the DNA. TRBV21-1 is a pseudogene segment. The receptor was isolated from an adult who received the AZD1222 COVID-19 vaccine. For the CDR3, the DNA is TGTGCCAGCGCTGGGATCTGGACAGGGAAAAGTGGTAACACTGAAGCTTTCTTT. Residues: CASAGIWTGKSGNTEAFF.